The rows below give T cell receptor beta chains drawn from one sample of a study of control samples from healthy donors and cancer patients. Profiling relied on immunoSEQ multiplex PCR, and the TCRdb table lists in-frame clones only, not all of them. The sample contains roughly 370,000 clones, more than 80% of which appear only once. Sequencing used PBMCs. The receptors stem from a middle-aged man with head and neck cancer. The CDR3 runs from the conserved cysteine through the conserved F or W. A D gene is named only where the DNA matches it firmly. Size tells how often a clone was seen (once, few, many) or the class of an expanded clone, and some rows leave it out.

D gene	J gene	clone size	CDR3 length	V gene	CDR3 protein	CDR3 DNA
TRBD1	TRBJ1-5	NA	16	TRBV19	CASLPGTAYSNQPQHF	TGTGCCAGTCTTCCTGGGACAGCTTATAGCAATCAGCCCCAGCATTTT
NA	TRBJ2-7	NA	13	TRBV6-1	CASSEWDLGEQYF	TGTGCCAGCAGTGAATGGGACCTGGGGGAGCAGTACTTC
NA	TRBJ2-5	NA	12	TRBV5-6	CASSLYKETQYF	TGTGCCAGCAGCCTTTACAAAGAGACCCAGTACTTC
NA	TRBJ2-7	NA	12	TRBV7-9	CASSLWVGEQYF	TGTGCCAGCAGCTTATGGGTCGGAGAGCAGTACTTC
NA	TRBJ1-5	NA	12	TRBV10-2	CASSESKGSQHF	TGCGCCAGCAGTGAGTCTAAGGGGTCCCAGCATTTT
NA	TRBJ1-6	NA	15	TRBV18	CASSQSPGDNSPLHF	TGTGCCAGCTCACAAAGCCCAGGGGATAATTCACCCCTCCACTTT
TRBD1	TRBJ1-1	once	16	TRBV28	CASSKPRGQTNTEAFF	TGTGCCAGCAGTAAACCCCGGGGACAGACGAACACTGAAGCTTTCTTT
TRBD1	TRBJ2-7	NA	14	TRBV10-1	CASSGTGDLNEQYF	TGCGCCAGCAGTGGAACAGGGGACCTGAATGAGCAGTACTTC
NA	TRBJ2-3	once	13	TRBV3-1/TRBV3-2	CASSPSEGDTQYF	TGTGCCAGCAGCCCCTCAGAGGGAGATACGCAGTATTTT
TRBD2	TRBJ2-2	NA	16	TRBV7-3	CASSLRGGRNTGELFF	TGTGCCAGCAGCTTAAGGGGAGGGCGGAACACCGGGGAGCTGTTTTTT
NA	TRBJ2-7	NA	14	TRBV19	CASSIAGTPYEQYF	TGTGCCAGTAGTATTGCAGGAACTCCGTACGAGCAGTACTTC
NA	TRBJ2-7	NA	14	TRBV28	CASSSPGQPHEQYF	TGTGCCAGCAGTTCCCCGGGGCAGCCCCACGAGCAGTACTTC
NA	TRBJ1-1	NA	16	TRBV11-2	CASRRGAGRSGTEAFF	TGTGCCAGCAGGCGAGGGGCCGGAAGGTCGGGCACTGAAGCTTTCTTT
TRBD1	TRBJ1-6	few	15	TRBV27	CASSSSRQGGSPLHF	TGTGCCAGCAGTTCCTCCCGACAGGGGGGTTCACCCCTCCACTTT
NA	TRBJ1-4	NA	16	TRBV6-1	CASSEPRSATNEKLFF	TGTGCCAGCAGTGAGCCGCGATCCGCAACTAATGAAAAACTGTTTTTT
TRBD2	TRBJ2-7	NA	14	TRBV11-2	CASSSTSGGYEQYF	TGTGCCAGCAGCTCGACTAGCGGGGGATACGAGCAGTACTTC
NA	TRBJ1-3	few	14	TRBV19	CASSQDSPGNTIYF	TGTGCCAGTAGCCAAGACAGTCCTGGAAACACCATATATTTT
NA	TRBJ1-3	NA	14	TRBV7-9	CASSSLGLRNTIYF	TGTGCCAGCAGCTCCCTAGGACTTAGAAACACCATATATTTT
TRBD2	TRBJ2-7	NA	15	TRBV18	CASSPPASGTYEQYF	TGTGCCAGCTCACCACCGGCTAGCGGTACCTACGAGCAGTACTTC
NA	TRBJ2-2	NA	16	TRBV7-3	CASSLYPRGVPGELFF	TGTGCCAGCAGCTTATATCCAAGGGGGGTCCCCGGGGAGCTGTTTTTT
TRBD2	TRBJ2-7	NA	16	TRBV4-2	CASSQGGAGGPFEQYF	TGTGCCAGCAGCCAAGGGGGAGCGGGAGGGCCTTTCGAGCAGTACTTC
NA	TRBJ1-1	few	13	TRBV21-1	CASSKAPGTEAFF	TGTGCCAGCAGCAAAGCGCCGGGGACTGAAGCTTTCTTT
NA	TRBJ1-1	NA	13	TRBV11-2	CASSLALDQAAFF	TGTGCCAGCAGCTTAGCCCTAGATCAGGCAGCTTTCTTT
NA	TRBJ2-5	NA	11	TRBV24-1	CATSDFESQYF	TGTGCCACCAGTGATTTTGAGTCCCAGTACTTC
TRBD1	TRBJ1-4	NA	14	TRBV7-6	CASSLMGDSEKLFF	TGTGCCAGCAGCTTAATGGGGGACAGCGAAAAACTGTTTTTT
NA	TRBJ2-7	NA	14	TRBV18	CASSLGVDSYEQYF	TGTGCCAGCTCACTAGGCGTCGACTCCTACGAGCAGTACTTC
NA	TRBJ2-2	NA	14	TRBV3-1/TRBV3-2	CASSHRNRAGELFF	TGTGCCAGCAGCCACCGGAACCGGGCCGGGGAGCTGTTTTTT
TRBD1	TRBJ2-1	once	18	TRBV27	CASSAPFREGASYNEQFF	TGTGCCAGCAGTGCCCCCTTTCGCGAGGGGGCATCCTACAATGAGCAGTTCTTC
NA	TRBJ2-7	NA	14	TRBV5-1	CASSLGGSTYEQYF	TGCGCCAGCTCTCTTGGGGGGTCGACCTACGAGCAGTACTTC
TRBD1	TRBJ1-2	NA	15	TRBV9	CASSVGGQGRNGYTF	TGTGCCAGCAGCGTTGGGGGACAGGGACGAAATGGCTACACCTTC
TRBD1	TRBJ2-7	NA	14	TRBV13	CASSSRDSAYEQYF	TGTGCCAGCAGCTCCCGGGACAGTGCGTACGAGCAGTACTTC
NA	TRBJ1-1	NA	15	TRBV4-1	CASSQERGGNTEAFF	TGCGCCAGCAGCCAAGAGCGCGGGGGAAACACTGAAGCTTTCTTT
TRBD2	TRBJ2-3	NA	17	TRBV5-5	CASSFRYTSGGTDTQYF	TGTGCCAGCAGCTTCCGATATACTAGCGGGGGAACAGATACGCAGTATTTT
TRBD2	TRBJ2-7	NA	15	TRBV4-2	CASSQGLASSYEQYF	TGTGCCAGCAGCCAAGGACTAGCGAGTTCCTACGAGCAGTACTTC
NA	TRBJ2-5	NA	15	TRBV3-1/TRBV3-2	CASSQVGGPGETQYF	TGTGCCAGCAGCCAAGTTGGGGGCCCGGGTGAGACCCAGTACTTC
NA	TRBJ1-5	once	15	TRBV6-5	CASSPSGRDNQPQHF	TGTGCCAGCAGCCCCTCGGGGAGGGACAATCAGCCCCAGCATTTT
TRBD2	TRBJ2-3	NA	17	TRBV5-1	CASKLAGGPRLTDTQYF	TGCGCCAGCAAACTAGCGGGAGGGCCACGATTGACAGATACGCAGTATTTT
NA	TRBJ2-2	NA	16	TRBV27	CASSPLSGRNTGELFF	TGTGCCAGCAGTCCCCTATCGGGACGGAACACCGGGGAGCTGTTTTTT
TRBD2	TRBJ2-1	NA	14	TRBV2	CASLGGAGVNEQFF	TGTGCCAGCCTGGGGGGAGCGGGGGTCAATGAGCAGTTCTTC
NA	TRBJ1-4	NA	18	TRBV5-1	CASNQDGTGPQGNEKLFF	TGCGCCAGCAACCAGGACGGGACGGGGCCTCAGGGCAATGAAAAACTGTTTTTT
TRBD1	TRBJ2-3	NA	13	TRBV5-8	CARRDRGRDTQYF	TGTGCCAGAAGGGACAGGGGGAGAGATACGCAGTATTTT
NA	TRBJ2-1	NA	13	TRBV18	CASSPSGPVEQFF	TGTGCCAGCTCACCGAGCGGCCCCGTTGAGCAGTTCTTC
NA	TRBJ2-7	NA	15	TRBV5-1	CASSLVQGRSYEQYF	TGCGCCAGCAGCTTGGTTCAGGGGCGATCCTACGAGCAGTACTTC
NA	TRBJ2-5	NA	10	TRBV12-3/TRBV12-4	CASSGETQYF	TGTGCCAGCTCCGGAGAGACCCAGTACTTC
NA	TRBJ1-5	few	12	TRBV11-2	CASSGPNQPQHF	TGTGCCAGCAGCGGGCCCAATCAGCCCCAGCATTTT
NA	TRBJ1-2	NA	12	TRBV6-6	CASSVDRYGYTF	TGTGCCAGCAGTGTCGACAGATATGGCTACACCTTC
NA	TRBJ1-6	once	16	TRBV28	CASYFGGTLYNSPLHF	TGTGCCAGCTACTTCGGGGGGACGCTTTATAATTCACCCCTCCACTTT